This T cell receptor beta chain was profiled in a study of beta chain features in type 1 diabetes. About the study: All of the samples together had 85 million to 130 million sorted cells examined.

Every participating donor gave one draw, a heparinised blood sample averaging about 100 mL. The CDR3 runs to 14 residues. Germline V gene data show CDR1 as SGHDN and CDR2 as FVKESK. Trimming took 4 bases from V and 8 from J; bases not matched to a gene: 8. TCRB transcripts that were expressed got sequenced, as all of the isolated RNA had been reverse transcribed. The assay was immunoSEQ multiplex PCR, and TCRdb's table has in-frame clones only and misses some. The sample yields around 350,000 clones, roughly 12% seen once. The study, taken as a whole, reports: In every one of the four CD4+ subsets, TCRB CDR3s were moderately but significantly shorter in Type 1 diabetes patients. Highly expressing activated T cells could be over-counted with a cDNA template.

Comment on this clone: Its target is unknown.

This clonotype was sampled from a man aged 18 to 30 in good health. The specimen sequenced was naive CD4+ T cells from blood. This sequence joins TRBV14 and TRBJ2-1; TRBD2 matches 7 bases. The CDR3 nucleotides read TGTGCCAGCAGCCCGGGACTACGAGGAGATGAGCAGTTCTTC. This translates into CASSPGLRGDEQFF.